This TCR beta chain was documented in a study of blood T cell repertoires in COVID-19. Data came from immunoSEQ multiplex PCR; TCRdb stores just in-frame clones and leaves some out. The table includes more than 250,000 clones, under 90% detected once. From germline, CDR1 is DFQATT and CDR2 SNEGSKA (reference sequence). The CDR3 is 14 residues long. Trimming removed 3 bases at V and 6 bases at J, with 15 bases between. What was sequenced was peripheral blood. The origin of this receptor is a human donor in a cohort sampled during active COVID-19. The chain uses TRBV20-1 and TRBJ1-5; no clear D gene. The CDR3 DNA reads as TGCAGTGCTAGTTTCGGGGAGGGCGGTCAGCCCCAGCATTTT. Translated, it gives CSASFGEGGQPQHF.